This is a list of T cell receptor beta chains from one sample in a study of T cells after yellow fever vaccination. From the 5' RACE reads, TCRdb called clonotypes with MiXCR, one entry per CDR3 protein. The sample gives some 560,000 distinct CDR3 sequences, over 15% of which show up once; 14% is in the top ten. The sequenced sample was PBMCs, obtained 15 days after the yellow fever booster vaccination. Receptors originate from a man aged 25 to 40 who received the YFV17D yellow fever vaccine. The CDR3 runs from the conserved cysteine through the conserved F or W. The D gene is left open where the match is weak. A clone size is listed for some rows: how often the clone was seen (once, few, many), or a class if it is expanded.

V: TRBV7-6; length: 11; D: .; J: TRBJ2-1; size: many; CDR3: CASSSSNEQFF; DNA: TGTGCCAGCAGCTCCTCAAATGAGCAGTTCTTC
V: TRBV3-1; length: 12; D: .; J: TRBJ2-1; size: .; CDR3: CASSNRVNEQFF; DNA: TGTGCCAGCAGTAACAGGGTAAATGAGCAGTTCTTC
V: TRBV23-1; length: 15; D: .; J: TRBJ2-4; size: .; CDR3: CAPPRGAEAKNIQYF; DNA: TGCGCCCCACCGCGTGGGGCTGAGGCCAAAAACATTCAGTACTTC
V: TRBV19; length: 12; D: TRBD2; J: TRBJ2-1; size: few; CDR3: CASSSGLNEQFF; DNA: TGTGCCAGCTCTAGCGGCCTCAATGAGCAGTTCTTC
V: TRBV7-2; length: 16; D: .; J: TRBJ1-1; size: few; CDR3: CASSLGAALTNTEAFF; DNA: TGTGCCAGCAGCCTAGGGGCAGCTCTAACTAACACTGAAGCTTTCTTT
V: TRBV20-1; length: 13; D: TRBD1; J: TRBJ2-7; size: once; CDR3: CSARPPQGYEQYF; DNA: TGCAGTGCTCGTCCCCCACAGGGGTACGAGCAGTACTTC
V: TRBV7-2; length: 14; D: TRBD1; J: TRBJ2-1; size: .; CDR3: CASNRDRGYNEQFF; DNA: TGTGCCAGTAACCGGGACAGGGGTTACAATGAGCAGTTCTTC
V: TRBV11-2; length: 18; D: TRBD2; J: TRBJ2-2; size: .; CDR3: CASSLVGTSGIGTGELFF; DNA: TGTGCCAGCAGCTTAGTTGGGACTAGCGGGATTGGGACCGGGGAGCTGTTTTTT
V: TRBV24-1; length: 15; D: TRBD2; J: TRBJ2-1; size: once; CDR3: CATSSSGRAGNEQFF; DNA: TGTGCCACCAGTTCTAGCGGGAGGGCCGGGAATGAGCAGTTCTTC
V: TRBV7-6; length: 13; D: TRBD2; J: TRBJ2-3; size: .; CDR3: CASAGGRTDTQYF; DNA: TGTGCCAGCGCGGGGGGACGCACAGATACGCAGTATTTT
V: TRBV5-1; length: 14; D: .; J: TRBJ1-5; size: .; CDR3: CASSSIPGEQPQHF; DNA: TGCGCCAGCAGCTCTATCCCGGGGGAACAGCCCCAGCATTTT
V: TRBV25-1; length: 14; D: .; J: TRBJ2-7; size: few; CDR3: CASSRGQKNHEQYF; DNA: TGTGCCAGCAGTCGAGGACAGAAGAACCACGAGCAGTACTTC
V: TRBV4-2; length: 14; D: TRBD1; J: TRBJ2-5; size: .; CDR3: CASSQGDSQETQYF; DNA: TGTGCCAGCAGCCAGGGGGACAGCCAAGAGACCCAGTACTTC
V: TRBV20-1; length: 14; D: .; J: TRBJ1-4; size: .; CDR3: CSAPRGPTNEKLFF; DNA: TGCAGTGCGCCCAGGGGACCAACTAATGAAAAACTGTTTTTT
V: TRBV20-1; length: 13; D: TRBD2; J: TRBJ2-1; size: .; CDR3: CSARRLAGMEQFF; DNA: TGCAGTGCTAGACGGTTAGCGGGGATGGAGCAGTTCTTC
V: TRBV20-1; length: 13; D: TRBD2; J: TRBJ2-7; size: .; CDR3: CSARGLAGAEQYF; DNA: TGCAGTGCCCGTGGGCTAGCGGGAGCCGAGCAGTACTTC
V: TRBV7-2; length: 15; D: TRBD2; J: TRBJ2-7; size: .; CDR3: CASSTSGLLSYEQYF; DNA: TGTGCCAGCAGCACTAGCGGGCTTTTATCCTACGAGCAGTACTTC
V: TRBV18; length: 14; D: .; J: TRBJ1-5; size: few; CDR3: CASSPRGTDQPQHF; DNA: TGTGCCAGCTCACCACGGGGGACGGATCAGCCCCAGCATTTT
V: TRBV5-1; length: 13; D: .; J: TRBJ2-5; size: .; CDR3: CASSLDPTVAQYF; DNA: TGCGCCAGCAGCTTGGACCCAACGGTGGCCCAGTACTTC
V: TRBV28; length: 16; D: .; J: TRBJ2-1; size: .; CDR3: CASSVGGTSSYNEQFF; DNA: TGTGCCAGCAGTGTGGGGGGCACCAGCTCCTACAATGAGCAGTTCTTC
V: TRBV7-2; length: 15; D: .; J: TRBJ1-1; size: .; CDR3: CASSVGRLMNTEAFF; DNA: TGTGCCAGCAGCGTGGGACGGCTCATGAACACTGAAGCTTTCTTT
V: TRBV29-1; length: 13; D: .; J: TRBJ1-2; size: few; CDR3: CSVEVTGASGYTF; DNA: TGCAGCGTTGAAGTCACAGGAGCATCCGGCTACACCTTC
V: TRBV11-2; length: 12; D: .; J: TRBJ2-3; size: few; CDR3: CASRGFTDTQYF; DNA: TGTGCCAGTCGTGGATTCACAGATACGCAGTATTTT
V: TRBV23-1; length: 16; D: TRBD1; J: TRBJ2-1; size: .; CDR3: CASSQKRTGHYNEQFF; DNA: TGCGCCAGCAGTCAAAAAAGGACAGGCCATTACAATGAGCAGTTCTTC
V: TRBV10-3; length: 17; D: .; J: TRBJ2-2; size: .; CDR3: CAISEDTILENTGELFF; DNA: TGTGCCATCAGTGAGGACACTATCCTCGAAAACACCGGGGAGCTGTTTTTT
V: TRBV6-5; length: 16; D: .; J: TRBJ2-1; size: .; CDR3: CASSSSGGGSYNEQFF; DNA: TGTGCCAGCAGTTCCTCCGGGGGCGGGTCCTACAATGAGCAGTTCTTC
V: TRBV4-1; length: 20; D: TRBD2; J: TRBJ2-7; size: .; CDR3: CASSQDRRLAGGRPSYEQYF; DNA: TGCGCCAGCAGCCAAGATCGTCGGTTAGCGGGAGGCCGCCCTTCCTACGAGCAGTACTTC
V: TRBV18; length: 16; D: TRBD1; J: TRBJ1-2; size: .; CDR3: CASSSRGGGRDYGYTF; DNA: TGTGCCAGCTCTTCCCGTGGAGGGGGCCGGGACTATGGCTACACCTTC
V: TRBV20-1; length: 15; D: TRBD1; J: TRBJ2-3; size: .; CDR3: CSAEDRGRRTDTQYF; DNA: TGCAGTGCTGAAGACAGGGGGCGACGCACAGATACGCAGTATTTT
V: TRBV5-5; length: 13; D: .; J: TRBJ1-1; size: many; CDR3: CASSLARVSEAFF; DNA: TGTGCCAGCAGCTTGGCCAGGGTATCTGAAGCTTTCTTT
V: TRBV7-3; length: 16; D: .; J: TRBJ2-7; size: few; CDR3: CASSLTSFKGTYEQYF; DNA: TGTGCCAGCAGCTTAACTTCCTTTAAGGGTACCTACGAGCAGTACTTC
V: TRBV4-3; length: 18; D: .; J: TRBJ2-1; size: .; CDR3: CASSQESSLRSSYNEQFF; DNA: TGCGCCAGCAGCCAAGAATCGAGCCTCCGGAGCTCCTACAATGAGCAGTTCTTC
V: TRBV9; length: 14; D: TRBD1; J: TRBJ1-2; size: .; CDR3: CASSTLGTGNGYTF; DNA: TGTGCCAGCAGCACCCTTGGGACAGGGAATGGCTACACCTTC
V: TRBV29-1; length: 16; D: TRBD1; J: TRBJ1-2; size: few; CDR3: CSVASLKLGQAFGYTF; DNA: TGCAGCGTCGCATCACTAAAATTGGGACAGGCTTTTGGCTACACCTTC